The clone carrying this T cell receptor beta chain was seen many times. Its target is not known. As for time point: newly diagnosed GD, antithyroid drugs for less than 3 months. The TCR library was made from RNA extracted from PBMCs. Patients were from an endocrinology department in Xi'an, China. The length of the CDR3 is 14 residues. V gave up 5 bases and J gave up 6 bases, with 14 bases separating them. CDR1 SNHLY and CDR2 FYNNEI come from the germline V gene. This sample is part of a study of regulatory T cells in long-lasting Graves disease. The overall study: Antithyroid drugs had been given to newly diagnosed Graves' patients for under 3 months. Study results and limitations: Sampling was limited to peripheral blood rather than thyroid tissue.

Construction of TCR beta libraries relied on iRepertoire HTBI primers and on Arm-PCR targeting CDR3 regions. Using its own MiXCR run on the multiplex PCR reads, TCRdb lists one record per CDR3 protein. The sample contains around 250,000 distinct CDR3 sequences, 18% of which appear only once. These data were also filed under a second study, of T cells in Graves' hyperthyroidism and ophthalmopathy.

Specimen: peripheral blood mononuclear cells (PBMCs), collected at new diagnosis, from a patient treated with antithyroid drugs. This chain connects TRBV2 to TRBJ2-1; D may be TRBD2 (5 bases). The source is a woman in her 30s with Graves disease. The CDR3 coding sequence is TGTGCCAGCAGTACTGGAAAGGGAGTCAATGAGCAGTTCTTC. It encodes CASSTGKGVNEQFF. Looking up the rest from reference TRBV2 and TRBJ2-1 gives the full variable domain: EPEVTQTPSHQVTQMGQEVILRCVPISNHLYFYWYRQILGQKVEFLVSFYNNEISEKSEIFDDQFSVERPDGSNFTLKIRSTKLEDSAMYFCASSTGKGVNEQFFGPGTRLTVL.